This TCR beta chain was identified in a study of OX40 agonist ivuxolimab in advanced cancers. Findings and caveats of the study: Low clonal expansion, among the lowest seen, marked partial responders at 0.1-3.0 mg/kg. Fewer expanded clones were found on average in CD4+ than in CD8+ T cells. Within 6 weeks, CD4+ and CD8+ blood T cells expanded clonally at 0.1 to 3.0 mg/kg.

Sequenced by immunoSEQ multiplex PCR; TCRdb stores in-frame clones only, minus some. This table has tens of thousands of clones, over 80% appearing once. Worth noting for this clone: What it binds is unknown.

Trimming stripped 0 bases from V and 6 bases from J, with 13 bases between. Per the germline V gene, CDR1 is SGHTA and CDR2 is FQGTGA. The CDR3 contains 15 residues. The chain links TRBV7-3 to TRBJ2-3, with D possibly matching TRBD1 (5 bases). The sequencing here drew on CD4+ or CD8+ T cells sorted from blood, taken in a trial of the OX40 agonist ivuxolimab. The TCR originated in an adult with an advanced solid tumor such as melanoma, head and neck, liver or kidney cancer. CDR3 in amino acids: CASSLTGLTRDTQYF. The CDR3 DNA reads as TGTGCCAGCAGCTTAACGGGGCTGACACGGGATACGCAGTATTTT.